Sequencing of this T cell receptor beta chain was carried out in a study of OX40 agonist ivuxolimab in advanced cancers. Study findings and constraints: Blood T cells, both CD4+ and CD8+, expanded clonally by week 6 at 0.1 to 3.0 mg/kg. Some of the nonresponding patients also showed low levels of normalized T-cell clonal expansion.

The assay was immunoSEQ multiplex PCR, and TCRdb's table has in-frame clones only and misses some. The data show around 60,000 clones, 65% to 85% seen once. This CDR3 has 13 residues. V was cut by 3 bases and J by 7 bases, with 10 bases left in between. Germline loops: CDR1 LNHDA, CDR2 SQIVND (reference sequence). As to this clone: Its matching antigen is unknown.

The chain is built from TRBV19 and TRBJ1-5; the D is unclear. This receptor was obtained from an adult with an advanced solid tumor such as melanoma, head and neck, liver or kidney cancer. The source material was CD4+ or CD8+ T cells sorted from blood, sampled in a trial of the OX40 agonist ivuxolimab. CDR3 nucleotide sequence: TGTGCCAGTAGTATGGGGTTGAAGCAGCCCCAGCATTTT. Translation gives CASSMGLKQPQHF.